This T cell receptor beta chain was documented in a study of shared clonotypes between healthy human individuals. Overall study: Three plates each covered CD4 naive and memory; CD8 naive two, CD8 memory one.

Several immunoSEQ plates held equal portions of the genomic DNA taken from each subset. Clones were sequenced by immunoSEQ multiplex PCR, and TCRdb holds only the in-frame ones, with some missing. The sample shows about 600,000 clones, less than 98% of them seen only once. Sequencing was done on a sample of naive CD4+ T cells sorted from blood. Subset denoted: CD45RA+ positively selected. This receptor was taken from a young woman in good health.

The CDR3 sequence is CASSDRGGQNIQYF. Written as DNA, the CDR3 is TGTGCCAGCAGCGACAGGGGGGGCCAAAACATTCAGTACTTC. This chain connects TRBV11-2 to TRBJ2-4, with TRBD1 matching over 9 bases. Trimming cost V 5 bases and J 5 bases; bases outside gene matches: 4. The length of the CDR3 is 14 residues. The germline V gene has CDR1 SGHAT and CDR2 FQNNGV.